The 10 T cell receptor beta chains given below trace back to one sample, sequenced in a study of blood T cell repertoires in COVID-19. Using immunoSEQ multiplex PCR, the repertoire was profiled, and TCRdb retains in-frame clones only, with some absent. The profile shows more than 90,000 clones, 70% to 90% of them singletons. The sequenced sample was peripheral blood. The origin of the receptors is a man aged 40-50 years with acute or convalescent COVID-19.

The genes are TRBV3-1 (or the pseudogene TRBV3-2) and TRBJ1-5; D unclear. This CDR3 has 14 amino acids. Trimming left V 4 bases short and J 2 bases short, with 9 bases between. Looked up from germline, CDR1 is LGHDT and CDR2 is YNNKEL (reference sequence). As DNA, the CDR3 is TGTGCCAGCAGCCCACGACAAGGCAATCAGCCCCAGCATTTT. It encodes CASSPRQGNQPQHF.

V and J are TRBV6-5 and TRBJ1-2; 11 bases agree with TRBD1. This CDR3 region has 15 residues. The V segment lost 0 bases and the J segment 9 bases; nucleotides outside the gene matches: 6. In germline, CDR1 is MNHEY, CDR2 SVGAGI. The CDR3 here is CASSYSGQGAPSYTF. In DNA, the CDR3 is TGTGCCAGCAGTTACTCCGGACAGGGGGCGCCCAGCTACACCTTC.

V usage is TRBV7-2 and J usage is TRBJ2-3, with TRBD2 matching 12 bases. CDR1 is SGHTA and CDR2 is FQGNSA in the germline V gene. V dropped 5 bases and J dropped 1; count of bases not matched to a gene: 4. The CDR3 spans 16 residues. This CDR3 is CASSPRLAGGTDTQYF. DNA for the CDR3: TGTGCCAGCAGCCCAAGACTAGCGGGGGGCACAGATACGCAGTATTTT.

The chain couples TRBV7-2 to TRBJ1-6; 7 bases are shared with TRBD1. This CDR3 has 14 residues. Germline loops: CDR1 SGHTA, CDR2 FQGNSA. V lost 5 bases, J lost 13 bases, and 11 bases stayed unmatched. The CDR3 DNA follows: TGTGCCAGCAGCCGCGGGACAGCCTTAAATCCCCTCCACTTT. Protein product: CASSRGTALNPLHF.

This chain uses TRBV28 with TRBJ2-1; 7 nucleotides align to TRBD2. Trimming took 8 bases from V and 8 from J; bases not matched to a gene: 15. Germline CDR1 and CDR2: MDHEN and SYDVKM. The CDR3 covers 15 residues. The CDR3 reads CASSRSWGGRDEQFF. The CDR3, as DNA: TGTGCCAGCTCCCGGTCTTGGGGAGGGCGGGATGAGCAGTTCTTC.

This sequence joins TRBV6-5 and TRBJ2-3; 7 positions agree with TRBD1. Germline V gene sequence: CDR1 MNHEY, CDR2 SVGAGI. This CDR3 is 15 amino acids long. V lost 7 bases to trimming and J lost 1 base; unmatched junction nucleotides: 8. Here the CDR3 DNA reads TGTGCCAGCACCAGGGACAGCTTCGGCACAGATACGCAGTATTTT. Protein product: CASTRDSFGTDTQYF.

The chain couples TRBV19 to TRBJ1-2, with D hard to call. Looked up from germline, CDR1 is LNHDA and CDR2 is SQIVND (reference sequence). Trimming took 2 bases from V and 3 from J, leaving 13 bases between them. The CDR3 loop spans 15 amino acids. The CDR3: CASSISPAGHYGYTF. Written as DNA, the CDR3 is TGTGCCAGTAGTATATCGCCAGCAGGTCACTATGGCTACACCTTC. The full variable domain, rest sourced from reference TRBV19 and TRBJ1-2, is DGGITQSPKYLFRKEGQNVTLSCEQNLNHDAMYWYRQDPGQGLRLIYYSQIVNDFQKGDIAEGYSVSREKKESFPLTVTSAQKNPTAFYLCASSISPAGHYGYTFGSGTRLTVV.

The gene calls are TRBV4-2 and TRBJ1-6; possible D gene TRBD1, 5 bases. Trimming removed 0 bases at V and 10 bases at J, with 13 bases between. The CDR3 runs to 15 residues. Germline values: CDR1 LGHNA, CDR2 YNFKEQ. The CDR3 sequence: CASSQEPGDGSPLHF. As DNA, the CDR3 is TGTGCCAGCAGCCAAGAGCCGGGGGATGGGTCACCCCTCCACTTT.

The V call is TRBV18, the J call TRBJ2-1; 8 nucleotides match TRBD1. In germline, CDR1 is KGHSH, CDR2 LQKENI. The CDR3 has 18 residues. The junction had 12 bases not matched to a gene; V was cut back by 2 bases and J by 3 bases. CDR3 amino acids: CASSPYGTGPMDYNEQFF. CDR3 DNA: TGTGCCAGCTCACCATACGGGACAGGCCCCATGGACTACAATGAGCAGTTCTTC.

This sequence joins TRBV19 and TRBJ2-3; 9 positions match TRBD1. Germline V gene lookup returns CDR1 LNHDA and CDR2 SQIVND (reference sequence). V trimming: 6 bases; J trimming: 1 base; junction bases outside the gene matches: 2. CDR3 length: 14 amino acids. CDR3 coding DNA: TGTGCCAGTAGGGACAGGGGAGGCACAGATACGCAGTATTTT. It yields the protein CASRDRGGTDTQYF.